The next 29 T cell receptor beta chains were all read from a single sample in a study of blood T cell repertoires in COVID-19. Clones were sequenced by immunoSEQ multiplex PCR, and TCRdb holds only the in-frame ones, with some missing. The data show about 180,000 clones, around 73% seen once. Sequencing was done on a sample of PBMCs or T cells enriched from blood (not recorded which). Receptors were obtained from a woman between 50 and 59 years old who had recovered from COVID-19.

The chain combines TRBV18 with TRBJ1-4; 7 bases line up with TRBD1. This CDR3 spans 16 amino acids. J was trimmed by 7 bases and V by 5 bases; bases with no gene match: 13. The V gene's germline CDR1 is KGHSH and CDR2 LQKENI. In DNA, the CDR3 is TGTGCCAGCTCATCGACTGACAGGGTAGAGTTTGAAAAACTGTTTTTT. Its translation: CASSSTDRVEFEKLFF.

The gene calls are TRBV6-5 and TRBJ1-4; a weak D match, TRBD1 (6 bases). CDR1 MNHEY and CDR2 SVGAGI come from the germline V gene. Deletions cut 6 bases from V and 5 bases from J, with 13 bases between. CDR3 length: 14 residues. CDR3 protein: CASRETGVNEKLFF. Written as DNA, the CDR3 is TGTGCCAGCAGAGAGACAGGTGTCAATGAAAAACTGTTTTTT.

The CDR3 reads CASSQVQRERLFF. CDR3 bases: TGTGCCAGCAGTCAGGTACAAAGAGAGAGACTGTTTTTT. V is TRBV6-5 and J is TRBJ1-4; D uncertain. Trimming stripped 5 bases from V and 13 bases from J, with 17 bases between. The germline V gene encodes CDR1 MNHEY and CDR2 SVGAGI. The CDR3 has 13 residues.

In its sample, this clone was seen many times. The J gene is TRBJ2-7, the V gene TRBV27, with D maybe TRBD2 (6 bases). The germline V gene has CDR1 MNHEY and CDR2 SMNVEV (reference sequence). Between the trimmed V and J ends, which lost 8 bases and 2 bases, there was a span of 13 bases. This CDR3 region has 13 residues. CDR3 in amino acids: CASGPERAYEQYF. The CDR3 DNA is TGTGCCAGCGGACCGGAGCGGGCCTACGAGCAGTACTTC.

This chain links TRBV18 with TRBJ2-2; 7 nucleotides align to TRBD1. V lost 5 bases, J lost 0 bases, and 18 bases stayed unmatched. This CDR3 has 20 residues. Germline V gene sequence: CDR1 KGHSH, CDR2 LQKENI. The CDR3 is CASSFSGQVSRWANTGELFF. CDR3 sequence (DNA): TGTGCCAGCTCATTTTCCGGACAGGTATCCCGATGGGCGAACACCGGGGAGCTGTTTTTT.

This chain joins TRBV7-3 and TRBJ2-3; TRBD2 is a possible D gene (6 bases). CDR1 is SGHTA and CDR2 is FQGTGA in the germline V gene. This CDR3 is built from 16 residues. V was shortened by 0 bases and J by 4 bases, with 14 bases between the two germline ends. CDR3 DNA sequence: TGTGCCAGCAGCTTAACGTCCGGGAGTGTCGCAGATACGCAGTATTTT. As protein: CASSLTSGSVADTQYF.

This CDR3 reads CASSLRLASPNEQFF. CDR3 DNA sequence: TGCGCCAGCAGCTTGAGGCTAGCGAGCCCCAATGAGCAGTTCTTC. This chain uses TRBV5-1 with TRBJ2-1, with a tentative D call TRBD2 (6 bases). The V end lost 1 base, the J end lost 6 bases, and 14 bases lay between the germline ends. This CDR3 is built from 15 residues. CDR1 is SGHRS, CDR2 YFSETQ, per germline.

This chain joins TRBV27 and TRBJ2-1; the match to TRBD2 covers 11 bases. Trimming at V came to 4 bases and at J to 5 bases, leaving 4 bases not matched to a gene. This CDR3 is built from 15 residues. CDR1 is MNHEY, CDR2 SMNVEV, per germline (reference sequence). The chain's CDR3 is CASSWGGLADNEQFF. The CDR3 DNA is TGTGCCAGCAGTTGGGGGGGACTAGCGGACAATGAGCAGTTCTTC.

A word on this clone: Sequence at one end of the junction differs from germline and may be a read error. J is TRBJ1-3 and V is TRBV27; D gene uncertain. The CDR3 spans 16 residues. Germline loops: CDR1 MNHEY, CDR2 SMNVEV (reference sequence). The CDR3, as DNA: TGTGCCAGCAATTTAAACGGTAGAGCCTCTGGAAACACCATATATTTT. Translated: CASNLNGRASGNTIYF.

The rearrangement links TRBV6-2 or TRBV6-3 to TRBJ1-5, with 9 positions matching TRBD1. The germline V gene has CDR1 MNHEY and CDR2 SVGEGT. CDR3 size: 17 residues. The trim removed 0 bases at V and 3 bases at J, leaving 6 bases unmatched. CDR3 sequence reads: CASSYSLGTGHNQPQHF. In nucleotides, the CDR3 is TGTGCCAGCAGTTACTCGCTAGGGACAGGGCACAATCAGCCCCAGCATTTT.

The rearrangement uses TRBV5-1 and TRBJ2-5; D is perhaps TRBD1 (6 bases). Germline V CDR1 and CDR2: SGHRS, YFSETQ. This CDR3 is built from 13 residues. The germline V and J ends were trimmed by 2 bases and 5 bases, with 10 bases remaining between them. The CDR3 DNA reads TGCGCCAGCAGCTTACAGGGATTGGAGACCCAGTACTTC. It is translated as CASSLQGLETQYF.

V and J are TRBV5-4 and TRBJ1-1; no clear D gene. Germline-derived CDR1 and CDR2 are SGHNT and YYREEE (reference sequence). Between the trimmed V and J ends, which lost 2 bases and 2 bases, there was a span of 10 bases. This CDR3 is built from 14 residues. CDR3 DNA sequence: TGTGCCAGCAGCTTTTCTACGGGAAACACTGAAGCTTTCTTT. It codes for CASSFSTGNTEAFF.

This clone occurred once. The V and J genes are TRBV6-6 and TRBJ2-7; 7 bases match TRBD1. Germline CDR1 MNHNY, CDR2 SVGAGI (reference sequence). CDR3 length: 13 residues. V was clipped by 6 bases and J by 4 bases; unmatched bases: 6. The CDR3 loop is CASRLGTVYEQYF. In DNA, the CDR3 is TGTGCCAGCAGGCTTGGGACAGTTTACGAGCAGTACTTC.

The V gene is TRBV6-2 or TRBV6-3, the J gene TRBJ1-5; no clear D. With 2 bases removed from V and 7 bases from J, the gap between germline ends came to 12 bases. The V gene's germline CDR1 is MNHEY and CDR2 SVGEGT. This CDR3 comprises 14 residues. CDR3 bases: TGTGCCAGCAGTTACGGGCAGGTTGGACAGCCCCAGCATTTT. It codes for CASSYGQVGQPQHF.

V usage is TRBV5-5 and J usage is TRBJ1-2, with D possibly TRBD1 on 5 matching bases. The CDR3 spans 17 residues. V gave up 0 bases and J gave up 2 bases, with 17 bases separating them. Germline V gene data show CDR1 as SGHKS and CDR2 as YYEKEE (reference sequence). The CDR3 sequence is CASSLESGFSPNYGYTF. The CDR3 DNA reads TGTGCCAGCAGCTTGGAATCAGGGTTCTCCCCCAACTATGGCTACACCTTC.

This rearrangement joins TRBV6-5 to TRBJ1-6; D is ambiguous. The CDR3 is made up of 13 amino acids. CDR1 is MNHEY, CDR2 SVGAGI, per germline. Trimming stripped 7 bases from V and 3 bases from J, with 7 bases between. For the CDR3, the DNA is TGTGCCAGCACCGAGAACTATAATTCACCCCTCCACTTT. It encodes CASTENYNSPLHF.

V gene TRBV10-3 combines with J gene TRBJ2-1, with 9 bases aligning to TRBD2. Germline trimming cut 7 bases from V and 0 bases from J; bases unmatched to any gene: 10. Germline V CDR1 and CDR2: ENHRY, SYGVKD. The CDR3 has 17 residues. The CDR3 region has the DNA TGTGCCATCAATCGGGGACTAGCTGGATCCTCCTACAATGAGCAGTTCTTC. Translation: CAINRGLAGSSYNEQFF.

This clone appeared a few times. The chain couples TRBV6-5 to TRBJ2-7, with 8 bases lining up with TRBD1. V shed 8 bases and J 3 bases; nucleotides not matched to a gene: 9. This CDR3 comprises 14 residues. In germline, CDR1 is MNHEY, CDR2 SVGAGI. CDR3 protein: CASVRWTGNYEQYF. CDR3 bases: TGTGCCAGCGTAAGGTGGACAGGGAACTACGAGCAGTACTTC.

This chain links TRBV12-5 with TRBJ2-1; possibly TRBD2 for D (6 bases). The CDR3 runs 16 residues. Germline V gene data show CDR1 as LGHNT and CDR2 as FRNRAP. Trimming left V 1 base short and J 4 bases short, with 14 bases between. In DNA form, the CDR3 reads TGTGCTAGTGGTTTGGGGCTGGGACTCACGTACAATGAGCAGTTCTTC. Amino acids: CASGLGLGLTYNEQFF.

The chain has TRBV28 and TRBJ1-6; TRBD1 matches 9 bases. The CDR3 is 15 amino acids. The V and J ends lost 10 bases and 10 bases, in that order; junction bases with no gene match: 14. Germline CDR1 and CDR2: MDHEN and SYDVKM. The CDR3, as DNA: TGTGCCATCACCCCCCGGGACAGGGTTATCTCACCCCTCCACTTT. Translating gives CAITPRDRVISPLHF.

The chain couples TRBV27 to TRBJ2-3; 15 nucleotides agree with TRBD2. Germline CDR1 reads MNHEY; CDR2 reads SMNVEV (reference sequence). The CDR3 runs to 16 residues. V lost 5 bases to trimming and J lost 8 bases; unmatched junction nucleotides: 8. The CDR3 is CASSAGLAGGKATQYF. As DNA, the CDR3 is TGTGCCAGCAGTGCTGGACTAGCGGGAGGGAAGGCTACGCAGTATTTT.

Only a few counts were recorded for this clone. This chain uses TRBV10-2 with TRBJ2-7; D is ambiguous. Germline loops: CDR1 WSHSY, CDR2 SAAADI. The length of the CDR3 is 15 residues. V dropped 0 bases and J dropped 2 bases, with 11 bases sitting between them. CDR3 DNA sequence: TGCGCCAGCAGTGAGTCGAAGCCAACCACCTACGAGCAGTACTTC. Translation gives CASSESKPTTYEQYF.

CDR3: CASSVAGTGANEQFF. Written as DNA, the CDR3 is TGTGCCAGCAGCGTAGCTGGGACTGGAGCCAATGAGCAGTTCTTC. The chain joins TRBV9 to TRBJ2-1, with a possible D match to TRBD2 (6 bases). Per the germline V gene, CDR1 is SGDLS and CDR2 is YYNGEE. CDR3 size: 15 residues. Trimming shortened V by 0 bases and J by 6 bases, and 13 bases separated the two germline ends.

The CDR3 nucleotides read TGTGCCAGCAGTTTAGGTATGCGGGGCTACACCTTC. As protein: CASSLGMRGYTF. The gene calls are TRBV12-3 or TRBV12-4 and TRBJ1-2; unclear D gene. The CDR3 has 12 amino acids. V lost 1 base to trimming and J lost 8 bases, with 8 bases between them.

The gene calls are TRBV5-8 and TRBJ2-1; 7 nucleotides agree with TRBD2. CDR1 is SGHTS and CDR2 is YDEGEE in the germline V gene. This CDR3 has 16 amino acids. V was clipped by 0 bases and J by 10 bases; unmatched bases: 13. The DNA for the CDR3 is TGTGCCAGCAGCTTGGTCCTCGGACTAGGGAAGGCGGAGCAGTTCTTC. Amino acids: CASSLVLGLGKAEQFF.

The chain is built from TRBV27 and TRBJ2-7; a weak D match, TRBD1 (6 bases). V was shortened by 5 bases and J by 7 bases, with 21 bases between the two germline ends. The CDR3 consists of 15 residues. The germline V gene has CDR1 MNHEY and CDR2 SMNVEV (reference sequence). CDR3 amino acids: CASSPQLDRPGEQYF. CDR3 bases: TGTGCCAGCAGTCCACAACTTGACAGGCCGGGAGAGCAGTACTTC.

The count of this clone is one. The J gene is TRBJ2-5, the V gene TRBV7-8; D is uncertain. Per germline, CDR1 SGHVS and CDR2 FQNEAQ. This CDR3 is 13 amino acids long. The germline V and J ends were trimmed by 1 base and 3 bases, with 6 bases remaining between them. DNA of the CDR3: TGTGCCAGCAGCTTAGGGGCCGAAGAGACCCAGTACTTC. Residues: CASSLGAEETQYF.

V is TRBV28 and J is TRBJ2-5; 9 nucleotides match TRBD1. Per germline, CDR1 MDHEN and CDR2 SYDVKM. This CDR3 is built from 16 residues. V was pared by 5 bases and J by 6 bases, with 13 bases of the junction left unmatched. The CDR3 DNA reads TGTGCCAGCAGTAGCAAAACGGGACAGGGTCGACAGACCCAGTACTTC. Translation gives CASSSKTGQGRQTQYF.

V usage is TRBV3-1 (or the pseudogene TRBV3-2) and J usage is TRBJ2-1, with D unclear. Germline CDR1 LGHDT, CDR2 YNNKEL (reference sequence). This CDR3 is 11 amino acids long. V lost 1 base to trimming and J lost 8 bases, with 3 bases between them. The CDR3 nucleotides read TGTGCCAGCAGCCAAGCTCATGAGCAGTTCTTC. This translates into CASSQAHEQFF.